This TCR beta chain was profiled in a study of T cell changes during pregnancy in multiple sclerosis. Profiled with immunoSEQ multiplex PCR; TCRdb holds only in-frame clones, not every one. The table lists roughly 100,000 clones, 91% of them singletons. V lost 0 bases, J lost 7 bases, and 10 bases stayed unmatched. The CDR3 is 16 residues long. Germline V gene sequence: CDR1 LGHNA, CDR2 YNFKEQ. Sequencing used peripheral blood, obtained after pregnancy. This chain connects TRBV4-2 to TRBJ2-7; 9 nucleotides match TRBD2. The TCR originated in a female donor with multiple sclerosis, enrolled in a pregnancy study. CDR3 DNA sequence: TGTGCCAGCAGCCAAGATCCTCGCGGGGGGGCACGGGAGCAGTACTTC. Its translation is CASSQDPRGGAREQYF.